This is a list of T cell receptor beta chains from one sample in a study of early T cells in non-severe SARS-CoV-2 infection. TCRdb re-called the 5' RACE reads with MiXCR, one entry per CDR3 protein. The sample has some 73,000 distinct CDR3 sequences; approximately 12% are singletons. The sequencing sample was made of whole blood. These TCRs come from an adult who was a healthcare worker with PCR-confirmed SARS-CoV-2 infection or an uninfected control (not recorded which). Both conserved end residues are part of each CDR3. Fields, in order: J gene, D gene, clone size, V gene, CDR3 protein, CDR3 DNA. A D gene is named only where the DNA matches it firmly. The size entry is marked missing in some rows and otherwise reads once, few, many or a size class.

TRBJ2-5	TRBD2	NA	TRBV28	CASGGPEATSGRPQETQYF	TGTGCCAGCGGGGGGCCCGAGGCTACTAGCGGGAGACCCCAAGAGACCCAGTACTTC
TRBJ2-3	NA	NA	TRBV7-8	CASSLAPGDTQYF	TGTGCCAGCAGCTTAGCCCCGGGAGATACGCAGTATTTT
TRBJ2-2	NA	few	TRBV20-1	CSASGFTGELFF	TGCAGTGCTAGTGGATTCACCGGGGAGCTGTTTTTT
TRBJ1-3	NA	few	TRBV7-2	CASGDLRTGNTIYF	TGTGCCAGCGGAGACCTCCGCACGGGAAACACCATATATTTT
TRBJ2-3	TRBD2	few	TRBV7-6	CASTNFQGLSDTQYF	TGTGCCAGCACCAACTTCCAGGGACTATCAGATACGCAGTATTTT
TRBJ2-2	TRBD1	few	TRBV30	CAWRPTGQEKTGELFF	TGTGCCTGGAGGCCCACGGGACAGGAAAAAACCGGGGAGCTGTTTTTT
TRBJ2-7	NA	NA	TRBV20-1	CSARPRPSEQYF	TGCAGTGCTAGACCCCGACCTTCGGAGCAGTACTTC
TRBJ2-1	NA	NA	TRBV28	CASSLGYLMSSYNEQFF	TGTGCCAGCAGTTTAGGTTATCTAATGAGCTCCTACAATGAGCAGTTCTTC
TRBJ2-1	TRBD2	many	TRBV7-6	CASSFLSGSVNEQFF	TGTGCCAGCAGCTTCCTTAGCGGGAGCGTTAATGAGCAGTTCTTC
TRBJ2-1	NA	few	TRBV11-2	CASSMDLNEQFF	TGTGCCAGCAGCATGGACCTTAATGAGCAGTTCTTC
TRBJ2-7	TRBD2	NA	TRBV12-3/TRBV12-4	CASIHSGSGHEQYF	TGTGCCAGCATCCATAGCGGGAGCGGCCACGAGCAGTACTTC
TRBJ2-7	NA	NA	TRBV20-1	CSASNLESYEQYF	TGCAGTGCTAGTAATTTGGAGTCCTACGAGCAGTACTTC
TRBJ2-3	TRBD1	few	TRBV9	CASNRGQGTDTQYF	TGTGCCAGCAACCGGGGACAGGGAACGGATACGCAGTATTTT
TRBJ2-5	NA	few	TRBV5-1	CASSAGTSQETQYF	TGCGCCAGCAGCGCGGGGACATCACAAGAGACCCAGTACTTC
TRBJ1-1	NA	many	TRBV12-3/TRBV12-4	CASSLKGGTEAFF	TGTGCCAGCAGTCTTAAGGGCGGCACTGAAGCTTTCTTT
TRBJ2-1	TRBD2	NA	TRBV19	CASSPSAGTLGDEQFF	TGTGCCAGTAGTCCCTCAGCGGGAACCCTGGGCGATGAGCAGTTCTTC
TRBJ2-1	NA	few	TRBV24-1	CATSEKTGHYNEQFF	TGTGCCACCAGTGAAAAAACGGGCCATTACAATGAGCAGTTCTTC
TRBJ2-1	NA	NA	TRBV30	CAWSAREDEQFF	TGTGCCTGGAGTGCGAGGGAGGATGAGCAGTTCTTC
TRBJ2-5	NA	many	TRBV3-1	CASSQEWRQETQYF	TGTGCCAGCAGCCAAGAGTGGAGGCAAGAGACCCAGTACTTC
TRBJ2-4	TRBD2	many	TRBV28	CASTPFLSGRGKNIQYF	TGTGCCAGCACCCCTTTTCTAAGCGGGAGGGGTAAAAACATTCAGTACTTC
TRBJ2-5	NA	NA	TRBV20-1	CRVLSGGYQETQYF	TGCAGAGTTTTGAGCGGAGGCTATCAAGAGACCCAGTACTTC
TRBJ2-2	NA	NA	TRBV30	CAWSPPGELFF	TGTGCCTGGAGTCCCCCCGGGGAGCTGTTTTTT
TRBJ1-5	TRBD1	few	TRBV20-1	CSAHGTVNQPQHF	TGCAGTGCCCATGGGACAGTCAATCAGCCCCAGCATTTT
TRBJ2-5	TRBD1	many	TRBV28	CASSLQYRDRQYF	TGTGCCAGCAGTCTCCAATACAGGGACAGGCAGTACTTC
TRBJ1-4	NA	few	TRBV15	CATSRDIDAATNEKLFF	TGTGCCACCAGCAGAGACATCGACGCGGCAACTAATGAAAAACTGTTTTTT
TRBJ2-1	TRBD2	NA	TRBV3-1	CASSPWTSGSFYEQFF	TGTGCCAGCAGCCCTTGGACTAGCGGGAGCTTCTATGAGCAGTTCTTC
TRBJ2-7	NA	few	TRBV3-1	CASSRQNREQYF	TGTGCCAGCAGCCGACAGAACCGCGAGCAGTACTTC
TRBJ1-1	NA	few	TRBV29-1	CSADKGGQNTEAFF	TGCAGCGCCGACAAGGGGGGTCAGAACACTGAAGCTTTCTTT
TRBJ2-7	NA	few	TRBV28	CASSSGGHEQYF	TGTGCCAGCAGTTCTGGGGGACACGAGCAGTACTTC
TRBJ1-2	NA	NA	TRBV7-2	CASSFSPGWVYGYTF	TGTGCCAGCAGCTTCTCCCCAGGGTGGGTCTATGGCTACACCTTC
TRBJ2-3	NA	NA	TRBV18	CASSPTLGSPNTDTQYF	TGTGCCAGCTCACCAACTCTGGGAAGTCCCAACACAGATACGCAGTATTTT
TRBJ1-6	TRBD1	few	TRBV28	CASSSGTGNSPLHF	TGTGCCAGCAGTTCCGGGACAGGGAATTCACCCCTCCACTTT
TRBJ1-2	TRBD1	NA	TRBV28	CASRRTGSGYTF	TGTGCCAGCAGACGGACAGGGAGTGGCTACACCTTC
TRBJ2-3	NA	NA	TRBV5-1	CASSLVGTASTDTQYF	TGCGCCAGCAGCTTGGTGGGGACCGCGAGCACAGATACGCAGTATTTT
TRBJ1-1	NA	few	TRBV6-1	CASRTGRMNTEAFF	TGTGCCAGCAGGACGGGCAGGATGAACACTGAAGCTTTCTTT
TRBJ2-3	TRBD1	few	TRBV10-3	CAISDGQGEDTQYF	TGTGCCATCAGTGACGGACAGGGGGAAGATACGCAGTATTTT
TRBJ1-4	NA	NA	TRBV2	CAGSPQAGNEKLFF	TGTGCCGGCAGCCCACAGGCGGGTAATGAAAAACTGTTTTTT
TRBJ2-5	TRBD2	many	TRBV20-1	CSAPRTSGIQETQYF	TGCAGTGCTCCGCGGACTAGCGGGATCCAAGAGACCCAGTACTTC
TRBJ2-1	NA	many	TRBV6-1	CASSTPGGVLYNEQFF	TGTGCCAGCAGTACGCCCGGGGGAGTACTCTACAATGAGCAGTTCTTC
TRBJ1-1	NA	many	TRBV6-1	CASSVTSGGRAEAFF	TGTGCCAGCAGTGTTACATCGGGGGGTCGGGCTGAAGCTTTCTTT
TRBJ2-2	NA	NA	TRBV6-1	CASSLAGFGELFF	TGTGCCAGCAGTTTAGCAGGCTTCGGGGAGCTGTTTTTT
TRBJ2-5	NA	NA	TRBV5-1	CASSLQGYQETQYF	TGCGCCAGCAGCCTACAGGGATACCAAGAGACCCAGTACTTC
TRBJ2-1	TRBD2	many	TRBV3-1	CASSQVGTSGSVYNEQFF	TGTGCCAGCAGCCAAGTTGGGACTAGCGGGAGTGTTTACAATGAGCAGTTCTTC
TRBJ1-1	TRBD1	many	TRBV7-2	CASSSRQGWGVNTEAFF	TGTGCCAGCAGCTCGAGACAGGGTTGGGGGGTAAACACTGAAGCTTTCTTT
TRBJ2-7	TRBD2	NA	TRBV28	CASSQPSGGVSANYYEQYF	TGTGCCAGCAGTCAACCTAGCGGAGGAGTTTCCGCCAACTACTACGAGCAGTACTTC
TRBJ2-3	TRBD2	few	TRBV28	CASRLLAGEGTDTQYF	TGTGCCAGCAGGTTACTAGCGGGAGAGGGCACAGATACGCAGTATTTT
TRBJ2-5	NA	few	TRBV27	CASSLSGGSISTQYF	TGTGCCAGCAGTCTTAGCGGCGGGTCCATTTCGACCCAGTACTTC
TRBJ2-1	NA	many	TRBV6-6	CASSPGTVSSYNEQFF	TGTGCCAGCAGTCCCGGGACCGTCAGCTCCTACAATGAGCAGTTCTTC
TRBJ1-1	NA	many	TRBV2	CASTSRTEAFF	TGTGCCAGCACCTCAAGGACTGAAGCTTTCTTT
TRBJ2-7	TRBD1	NA	TRBV20-1	CSAEGTDRDLF	TGCAGTGCAGAGGGAACGGACAGGGACCTCTTC
TRBJ2-3	NA	NA	TRBV7-9	CASSLEAPDTQYF	TGTGCCAGCAGCTTAGAAGCCCCAGATACGCAGTATTTT
TRBJ1-1	TRBD1	many	TRBV20-1	CSAAGGGNEAFF	TGCAGTGCAGCAGGGGGGGGCAATGAAGCTTTCTTT
TRBJ2-1	TRBD1	NA	TRBV28	CASSFRTGGFDEQFF	TGTGCCAGCAGTTTTAGGACAGGGGGCTTCGATGAGCAGTTCTTC
TRBJ2-5	TRBD2	NA	TRBV27	CASSPRPPGGGETQYF	TGTGCCAGCAGTCCCCGTCCCCCCGGGGGGGGAGAGACCCAGTACTTC
TRBJ2-3	TRBD2	many	TRBV28	CASPPSGGREGPDTQYF	TGTGCCAGCCCCCCATCGGGAGGACGGGAGGGCCCGGATACGCAGTATTTT
TRBJ1-6	NA	NA	TRBV7-9	CASSSENSPLHF	TGTGCCAGCAGCTCAGAGAATTCACCCCTCCACTTT
TRBJ2-1	TRBD1	NA	TRBV29-1	CSVEGDSPYNEQFF	TGCAGCGTTGAGGGGGACAGCCCCTACAATGAGCAGTTCTTC
TRBJ2-1	NA	NA	TRBV4-1	CASSQAGNEQFF	TGCGCCAGCAGCCAAGCAGGGAATGAGCAGTTCTTC
TRBJ2-2	NA	many	TRBV12-3/TRBV12-4	CASSLGAGELFF	TGTGCCAGCAGTTTGGGCGCCGGGGAGCTGTTTTTT
TRBJ1-1	NA	NA	TRBV10-3	CAISDLGINTEAFF	TGTGCCATCAGTGATCTCGGTATCAACACTGAAGCTTTCTTT